The 17 T cell receptor beta chains presented below share a single source sample, sequenced in a study of cytotoxic CD8 clonotypes in ibrutinib-treated CLL. Measured with immunoSEQ multiplex PCR; TCRdb has only the in-frame clones, and not every one. The data contain about 150,000 clones, 75% to 85% of them singletons. Sequencing was performed on PBMCs, taken after 12 months of ibrutinib treatment. The receptors stem from a human donor with chronic lymphocytic leukemia.

The chain recombines TRBV29-1 with TRBJ2-7; D is unclear. Trimming removed 6 bases at V and 4 bases at J, with 7 bases between. CDR1 SQVTM and CDR2 ANQGSEA come from the germline V gene. CDR3 length: 10 residues. The CDR3 nucleotides are TGCAGCGTCCGTTGGTACGAGCAGTACTTC. Protein product: CSVRWYEQYF.

The rearrangement links TRBV10-3 to TRBJ1-1; 7 bases fit TRBD1. Germline assignment: CDR1 ENHRY and CDR2 SYGVKD. With 10 bases clipped from V and 1 base from J, the junction kept 12 bases outside the gene matches. The CDR3 covers 15 residues. The CDR3: CATTGGGAGNTEAFF. In DNA, the CDR3 is TGTGCCACAACAGGAGGGGGCGCCGGGAACACTGAAGCTTTCTTT.

J is TRBJ2-5 and V is TRBV7-8; D possibly corresponds to TRBD2 (5 bases). Germline CDR1 reads SGHVS; CDR2 reads FQNEAQ. Between the trimmed V and J ends, which lost 1 base and 4 bases, there was a span of 16 bases. The CDR3 sequence is 16 residues long. CDR3 DNA: TGTGCCAGCAGCTTAGAGTTCCGGGATTGGCGAGAGACCCAGTACTTC. Its protein is CASSLEFRDWRETQYF.

The V call is TRBV29-1, the J call TRBJ1-3; D may be TRBD1 (5 bases). The CDR3 is made up of 14 amino acids. CDR1 SQVTM and CDR2 ANQGSEA come from the germline V gene. Trimming stripped 4 bases from V and 0 bases from J, with 10 bases between. Here the CDR3 reads CSVAPQGSGNTIYF. The CDR3, as DNA: TGCAGCGTTGCCCCTCAGGGCTCTGGAAACACCATATATTTT. Looking up the rest from reference TRBV29-1 and TRBJ1-3 gives the full variable domain: SAVISQKPSRDICQRGTSLTIQCQVDSQVTMMFWYRQQPGQSLTLIATANQGSEATYESGFVIDKFPISRPNLTFSTLTVSNMSPEDSSIYLCSVAPQGSGNTIYFGEGSWLTVV.

V and J are TRBV27 and TRBJ2-1; D is unresolved. Deletions cut 6 bases from V and 10 bases from J, with 16 bases between. From germline, CDR1 is MNHEY and CDR2 SMNVEV (reference sequence). This CDR3 contains 13 residues. The DNA for the CDR3 is TGTGCCAGCAGCATGACTCCCAGTTTCGAGCAGTTCTTC. Protein sequence: CASSMTPSFEQFF.

This clone was picked up one time. V gene TRBV18 combines with J gene TRBJ2-7; 7 bases are shared with TRBD2. Per the germline V gene, CDR1 is KGHSH and CDR2 is LQKENI. The CDR3 sequence is 15 residues long. V lost 4 bases, J lost 3 bases, and 9 bases stayed unmatched. CDR3 protein: CASSLASGNRYEQYF. Written as DNA, the CDR3 is TGTGCCAGCTCACTAGCCAGCGGGAATCGCTACGAGCAGTACTTC.

A few counts support this clone. This chain connects TRBV7-2 to TRBJ1-5, with unresolved D. The CDR3 is 9 amino acids. V was clipped by 5 bases and J by 13 bases, with 6 bases between them. Germline V gives CDR1 SGHTA, CDR2 FQGNSA. Written as DNA, the CDR3 is TGTGCCAGCAGCGAGACTCAGCATTTT. Translating it yields CASSETQHF.

In this sample, this clone turned up once. V is TRBV5-1 and J is TRBJ2-1; the D gene is possibly TRBD2 (5 bases). Germline assignment: CDR1 SGHRS and CDR2 YFSETQ. The V and J ends lost 0 bases and 0 bases respectively, with 16 bases between them. The CDR3 length is 18 residues. The CDR3 DNA follows: TGCGCCAGCAGCTTGGGCCGGACTCCTCGAAGCTCCTACAATGAGCAGTTCTTC. As protein: CASSLGRTPRSSYNEQFF.

This clone was detected only a few times. The chain recombines TRBV10-3 with TRBJ2-7; no firm D call. Between the trimmed V and J ends, which lost 4 bases and 3 bases, there was a span of 10 bases. The germline CDR1 and CDR2 sequences are ENHRY and SYGVKD. This CDR3 contains 13 residues. The CDR3 protein is CAISVDGDYEQYF. CDR3 sequence (DNA): TGTGCCATCAGTGTAGATGGTGACTACGAGCAGTACTTC.

The chain combines TRBV7-9 with TRBJ1-2, with D hard to call. The CDR3 contains 13 residues. Trimming cost V 7 bases and J 4 bases, with 13 bases left between them. Germline loops: CDR1 SEHNR, CDR2 FQNEAQ (reference sequence). The CDR3 nucleotides are TGTGCCAGCACTGTACGGGAGCTCTATGGCTACACCTTC. Translated, it gives CASTVRELYGYTF.

A remark on this clone: Other DNA sequences of this sample code for an identical CDR3. This rearrangement joins TRBV18 to TRBJ2-2; D not certain. Germline CDR1 reads KGHSH; CDR2 reads LQKENI. The CDR3 loop spans 12 amino acids. The V gene lost 3 bases and the J gene lost 3 bases, with 2 bases spanning the gap. Here the CDR3 reads CASSPDTGELFF. The CDR3 DNA is TGTGCCAGCTCACCGGACACCGGGGAGCTGTTTTTT.

V and J are TRBV20-1 and TRBJ1-1, with a weak D call TRBD1 (6 bases). The length of the CDR3 is 11 residues. V gave up 3 bases and J gave up 8 bases, with 10 bases separating them. Per germline, CDR1 DFQATT and CDR2 SNEGSKA (reference sequence). CDR3 amino acids: CSASRTEEAFF. CDR3 nucleotide sequence: TGCAGTGCTAGCCGGACAGAAGAAGCTTTCTTT.

The chain recombines TRBV2 with TRBJ1-1; TRBD1 aligns across 7 bases. Germline V gene lookup returns CDR1 SNHLY and CDR2 FYNNEI. The CDR3 is 12 residues long. V lost 5 bases, J lost 10 bases, and 7 bases stayed unmatched. The CDR3 protein is CASSITGVRAFF. The CDR3 DNA follows: TGTGCCAGCAGTATTACAGGGGTTCGAGCTTTCTTT.

This sequence joins TRBV2 and TRBJ1-5, with D hard to call. The ends were cut back, 3 bases at V and 7 bases at J, with 16 bases in the middle. The CDR3 spans 15 residues. Germline V lookup: CDR1 SNHLY, CDR2 FYNNEI. The CDR3 DNA reads TGTGCCAGCAGTGAGGGTCTGTTCGAGGCCCAGCCCCAGCATTTT. It codes for CASSEGLFEAQPQHF.

CDR3 in DNA: TGTGCCATCAAACGCCAAGGCCAAGACACTGAAGCTTTCTTT. Protein product: CAIKRQGQDTEAFF. The chain combines TRBV10-3 with TRBJ1-1; D gene ambiguous. This CDR3 spans 14 amino acids. The V and J ends lost 7 bases and 3 bases respectively, with 15 bases between them. In germline, CDR1 is ENHRY, CDR2 SYGVKD.

This chain connects TRBV28 to TRBJ2-1; TRBD2 agrees at 11 bases. Germline CDR1 is MDHEN and CDR2 is SYDVKM. The CDR3 length is 15 residues. With V trimmed by 7 bases and J by 4 bases, 6 bases remained unmatched. This CDR3 reads CASTLAGGPYNEQFF. The CDR3 region has the DNA TGTGCCAGCACCTTAGCGGGAGGGCCATACAATGAGCAGTTCTTC.

This chain links TRBV5-5 with TRBJ2-1; D not resolved. Germline V CDR1 and CDR2: SGHKS, YYEKEE (reference sequence). The CDR3 extends over 17 amino acids. V lost 0 bases, J lost 6 bases, and 19 bases lay in between. The CDR3 sequence: CASSLETDLVIGNEQFF. CDR3 coding DNA: TGTGCCAGCAGCTTGGAGACTGACTTAGTCATTGGCAATGAGCAGTTCTTC.